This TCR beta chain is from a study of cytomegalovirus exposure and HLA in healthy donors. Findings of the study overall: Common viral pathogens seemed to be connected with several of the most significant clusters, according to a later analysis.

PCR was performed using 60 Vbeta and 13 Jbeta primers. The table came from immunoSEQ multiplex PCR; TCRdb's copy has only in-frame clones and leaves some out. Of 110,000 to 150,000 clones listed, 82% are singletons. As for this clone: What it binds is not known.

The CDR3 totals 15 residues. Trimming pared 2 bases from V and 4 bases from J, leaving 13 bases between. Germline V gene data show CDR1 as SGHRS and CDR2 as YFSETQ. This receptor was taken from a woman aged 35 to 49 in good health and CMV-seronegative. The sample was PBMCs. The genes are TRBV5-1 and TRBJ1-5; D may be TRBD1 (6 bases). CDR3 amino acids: CASSLGPGTNQPQHF. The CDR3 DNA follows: TGCGCCAGCAGCTTAGGGCCCGGGACAAATCAGCCCCAGCATTTT.